Listed below are T cell receptor beta chains from one sample, sequenced in a study of control samples from healthy donors and cancer patients. The protocol was immunoSEQ multiplex PCR, while the TCRdb copy is restricted to in-frame clones and leaves out a portion. The sample yields more than 65,000 clones, over 85% seen once. Sequencing was carried out using PBMCs. The receptors were sampled from a woman aged 60-75 years with head and neck cancer. Both conserved end residues are part of each CDR3.

>TRBV12-3/TRBV12-4|TRBJ1-6
CASSRGTGSPLHF
>TRBV13|TRBJ2-4
CASSLVAGNIQYF
>TRBV7-9|TRBJ2-3
CASSSPPNIAGGVTDTQYF
>TRBV21-1|TRBJ2-7
CASSKEEAGQGHYEQYF
>TRBV3-1/TRBV3-2|TRBJ2-7
CASSQGPSGRDEQYF
>TRBV6-5|TRBJ1-4
CASRGRIPNEKLFF
>TRBV5-4|TRBJ2-6
CASSSPLPGGRGGANVLTF
>TRBV5-1|TRBJ2-3
CASSLQSTDTQYF
>TRBV5-6|TRBJ2-5
CASSPPLAGGTVQTQYF
>TRBV7-8|TRBJ1-3
CASSLSVPRYKGNTIYF
>TRBV7-9|TRBJ1-5
CASSNDNNQPQHF
>TRBV5-1|TRBJ2-3
CASRLSSGIATDTQYF
>TRBV11-2|TRBJ2-3
CASSLVGTSPLMYF
>TRBV27|TRBJ2-2
CASSLGQGVTGELFF
>TRBV2|TRBJ1-4
CATKGSGANEKLFF
>TRBV7-3|TRBJ2-7
CASSFSGGGRDEQYF
>TRBV11-2|TRBJ2-1
CASSPHNEQFF
>TRBV30|TRBJ1-4
CAVAHLGGGNEKLFF